This T cell receptor beta chain was identified in a study of cytomegalovirus exposure and HLA in healthy donors. Study-level findings and limits: TCR beta sequences numbering 15,000 to 20,000 were associated with HLA alleles at 0.05 false discovery rate in a later analysis. The study dropped some indistinguishable V segments, TRBV6-2 and TRBV6-3 among them.

Primers: 60 Vbeta forward and 13 Jbeta reverse. The protocol was immunoSEQ multiplex PCR, while the TCRdb copy is restricted to in-frame clones and leaves out a portion. This table holds more than 70,000 clones, about three quarters found once. V dropped 4 bases and J dropped 3; count of bases not matched to a gene: 11. In germline, CDR1 is SQVTM, CDR2 ANQGSEA. This CDR3 is built from 15 residues. Of note for this clone: Its specificity is unknown.

Sequenced material: PBMCs. The clonotype was recovered from a man aged 25 to 45 in good health and CMV-seropositive. This chain links TRBV29-1 with TRBJ1-2, with 7 bases lining up with TRBD1. For the CDR3, the DNA is TGCAGCGTTGCAATAGGGGGCGCGGGGTACTATGGCTACACCTTC. This translates into CSVAIGGAGYYGYTF.